The source of this T cell receptor beta chain is a study of regulatory T cells in long-lasting Graves disease. Time point meaning: newly diagnosed GD, antithyroid drugs for less than 3 months. The TCR library was made from RNA extracted from PBMCs. An endocrinology unit in Xi'an, China, supplied the patients. As to this clonotype: One junction end does not reproduce the germline sequence, and a read error may be involved.

Germline V gives CDR1 DFQATT, CDR2 SNEGSKA (reference sequence). The length of the CDR3 is 13 residues. Researchers made TCR beta libraries by using iRepertoire HTBI primers and running Arm-PCR on CDR3 regions. TCRdb reprocessed the multiplex PCR reads with MiXCR, giving one entry per CDR3 protein. The sample lists around 460,000 distinct CDR3 sequences, 14% occurring once. The same sample was also used in a study of T cells in Graves' hyperthyroidism and ophthalmopathy. That source adds: The study used the HTBI primer set for a first-round RT-PCR of the TCR CDR3.

The rearrangement joins TRBV20-1 to TRBJ2-3; 15 nucleotides agree with TRBD2. The origin of this receptor is a woman aged 45-60 years with Graves disease. The sequences come from peripheral blood mononuclear cells (PBMCs), collected at new diagnosis, from a patient treated with antithyroid drugs. The CDR3, as DNA: TGCAGTGGGGGACTAGCGGGAGGAGGGACCCGGTACTTC. This codes for CSGGLAGGGTRYF.